This is a list of T cell receptor beta chains from one sample in a study of T cell responses to AZD1222 COVID-19 vaccine. The data were produced by immunoSEQ multiplex PCR, yet TCRdb's version contains in-frame clones alone and is incomplete. This repertoire shows about 110,000 clones, roughly nine tenths found once; its top ten account for over 4.5%. This material consisted of peripheral blood, taken on day 0 of AZD1222 vaccination. Source of these receptors: an adult in good health. CDR3s include the opening cysteine and the closing phenylalanine or tryptophan. A D gene is named only where the DNA matches it firmly. Size is stated for part of the rows, as once, few or many counts, or as a class when the clone is expanded.

>TRBV28|-|TRBJ1-5|12|-
CASLGGNQPQHF
TGTGCCAGCCTGGGCGGCAATCAGCCCCAGCATTTT
>TRBV3-1/TRBV3-2|TRBD1|TRBJ1-5|17|-
CASSQVGGTGTHQPQHF
TGTGCCAGCAGCCAAGTGGGGGGGACAGGTACGCATCAGCCCCAGCATTTT
>TRBV7-2|TRBD1|TRBJ2-7|15|-
CASSPRPGGYYEQYF
TGTGCCAGCAGCCCACGCCCAGGGGGCTACTACGAGCAGTACTTC
>TRBV6-2/TRBV6-3|-|TRBJ2-5|14|-
CASSILDLQETQYF
TGTGCCAGCAGCATACTAGACCTCCAAGAGACCCAGTACTTC
>TRBV6-5|TRBD1|TRBJ1-5|15|-
CASRPLTGEGQPQHF
TGTGCCAGCAGACCACTGACAGGGGAGGGGCAGCCCCAGCATTTT
>TRBV12-3/TRBV12-4|-|TRBJ1-4|13|-
CASRGATNEKLFF
TGTGCCAGCCGGGGGGCAACTAATGAAAAACTGTTTTTT
>TRBV20-1|-|TRBJ1-2|12|-
CSASVGAYGYTF
TGCAGTGCTAGTGTGGGGGCCTATGGCTACACCTTC
>TRBV9|-|TRBJ1-4|14|-
CASSPLLGGEKLFF
TGTGCCAGCAGCCCCCTTTTGGGGGGCGAAAAACTGTTTTTT
>TRBV13|-|TRBJ1-1|16|-
CASSRGDWGLDTEAFF
TGTGCCAGCAGCCGGGGGGACTGGGGGCTGGACACTGAAGCTTTCTTT
>TRBV19|-|TRBJ1-2|13|-
CASSMTGDYGYTF
TGTGCCAGTAGTATGACAGGCGACTATGGCTACACCTTC
>TRBV5-6|-|TRBJ1-6|15|-
CASSGGWGGPSPLHF
TGTGCCAGCAGCGGAGGTTGGGGGGGCCCGTCACCCCTCCACTTT
>TRBV10-3|-|TRBJ1-3|14|once
CATTPGTSGNTIYF
TGTGCCACCACCCCAGGGACCTCTGGAAACACCATATATTTT
>TRBV7-2|TRBD1|TRBJ2-7|13|-
CASSADRGYEQYF
TGTGCCAGCAGCGCCGACAGGGGGTACGAGCAGTACTTC
>TRBV7-8|-|TRBJ2-7|13|-
CASSLNPEGRKGF
TGTGCCAGCAGCTTAAACCCAGAGGGACGGAAAGGTTTC
>TRBV6-2/TRBV6-3|TRBD1|TRBJ2-3|15|-
CASSYRTGGGDTQYF
TGTGCCAGCAGTTACCGGACAGGGGGAGGGGATACGCAGTATTTT
>TRBV18|-|TRBJ2-2|15|-
CASSPPRGATGELFF
TGTGCCAGCTCACCACCCAGGGGCGCCACCGGGGAGCTGTTTTTT
>TRBV19|-|TRBJ2-7|11|once
CASSARGEEYF
TGTGCCAGTAGTGCCAGGGGGGAGGAGTACTTC
>TRBV9|-|TRBJ1-1|13|-
CASSVGSGTEAFF
TGTGCCAGCAGCGTAGGGTCGGGGACTGAAGCTTTCTTT
>TRBV9|-|TRBJ1-2|16|once
CASSVSTTGNHYGYTF
TGTGCCAGCAGCGTATCAACAACAGGGAACCACTATGGCTACACCTTC
>TRBV4-2|-|TRBJ1-1|15|-
CASNPIKGPNTEAFF
TGTGCCAGCAATCCCATCAAGGGGCCGAACACTGAAGCTTTCTTT
>TRBV29-1|-|TRBJ1-1|14|-
CSVAPGGAGTEAFF
TGCAGCGTGGCTCCTGGGGGGGCTGGGACTGAAGCTTTCTTT
>TRBV6-6|-|TRBJ2-7|15|-
CASSYLGRTSYEQYF
TGTGCCAGCAGTTACCTTGGCAGGACCTCCTACGAGCAGTACTTC
>TRBV27|TRBD1|TRBJ1-2|15|-
CASRRLGTGGSGYTF
TGTGCCAGCAGGAGACTAGGGACAGGGGGCTCTGGCTACACCTTC
>TRBV2|TRBD1|TRBJ1-6|16|-
CASSGTGEPYNSPLHF
TGTGCCAGCAGTGGGACAGGGGAACCCTATAATTCACCCCTCCACTTT
>TRBV19|-|TRBJ2-1|13|-
CASSTGEFNEQFF
TGTGCCAGTAGTACGGGGGAGTTCAATGAGCAGTTCTTC
>TRBV5-1|TRBD2|TRBJ2-1|15|-
CASTSGGAGDNEQFF
TGCGCCAGCACCTCTGGAGGAGCGGGAGACAATGAGCAGTTCTTC
>TRBV13|-|TRBJ2-3|15|-
CASSLGAEITDTQYF
TGTGCCAGCAGCTTAGGGGCAGAAATCACAGATACGCAGTATTTT
>TRBV5-1|-|TRBJ1-1|14|few
CASSQGTATLEAFF
TGCGCCAGCAGCCAGGGGACCGCGACCCTTGAAGCTTTCTTT
>TRBV5-5|TRBD2|TRBJ2-7|16|few
CASSLGLAGASYEQYF
TGTGCCAGCAGCTTGGGCCTAGCGGGAGCCTCCTACGAGCAGTACTTC
>TRBV25-1|-|TRBJ2-2|16|-
CASSERAGGVAGELFF
TGTGCCAGCAGTGAGAGGGCAGGGGGGGTGGCCGGGGAGCTGTTTTTT
>TRBV2|-|TRBJ1-5|13|few
CASSDRERQPQHF
TGTGCCAGCAGTGATCGGGAGAGGCAGCCCCAGCATTTT
>TRBV5-1|-|TRBJ2-5|14|-
CASSSTGTQETQYF
TGCGCCAGCAGCTCTACCGGGACCCAAGAGACCCAGTACTTC
>TRBV4-1|TRBD2|TRBJ2-5|16|-
CASSQDGPRGEETQYF
TGCGCCAGCAGCCAAGATGGACCCCGGGGGGAAGAGACCCAGTACTTC
>TRBV2|TRBD1|TRBJ2-3|15|-
CASRLQGQVADTQYF
TGTGCCAGCAGATTACAAGGACAGGTAGCAGATACGCAGTATTTT
>TRBV5-1|-|TRBJ2-2|13|-
CASSSAGLGELFF
TGCGCCAGCAGCTCGGCTGGCCTCGGGGAGCTGTTTTTT
>TRBV5-1|-|TRBJ2-1|13|-
CATALGGGNEQFF
TGCGCCACCGCCTTGGGGGGCGGCAATGAGCAGTTCTTC
>TRBV3-1/TRBV3-2|TRBD2|TRBJ2-2|18|-
CASSQPLGLAGAFGELFF
TGTGCCAGCAGCCAACCCCTGGGACTAGCGGGAGCGTTCGGGGAGCTGTTTTTT
>TRBV19|TRBD1|TRBJ1-2|17|-
CASSIDSGQGSAGGYTF
TGTGCCAGTAGTATAGACTCGGGACAGGGCTCCGCCGGTGGCTACACCTTC
>TRBV6-5|-|TRBJ1-1|12|-
CASLSLDGGAFF
TGTGCCAGTCTCAGTCTGGACGGTGGGGCTTTCTTT
>TRBV15|-|TRBJ1-2|13|-
CATSSGGNYGYTF
TGTGCCACCAGCAGCGGGGGTAACTATGGCTACACCTTC
>TRBV7-9|TRBD1|TRBJ1-4|17|-
CASSFWTGKVLREKLFF
TGTGCCAGCAGCTTCTGGACAGGGAAGGTTCTTCGTGAAAAACTGTTTTTT
>TRBV5-6|-|TRBJ1-2|16|-
CASSSTPDPDLVSYTF
TGTGCCAGCAGCTCGACCCCTGACCCCGACTTAGTAAGCTACACCTTC
>TRBV4-2|-|TRBJ1-3|16|-
CASSQAQGSSGNTIYF
TGTGCCAGCAGCCAAGCCCAGGGAAGCTCTGGAAACACCATATATTTT
>TRBV12-3/TRBV12-4|-|TRBJ1-4|12|-
CASSQDSEKLFF
TGTGCCAGCAGTCAAGACAGCGAAAAACTGTTTTTT
>TRBV7-6|-|TRBJ2-7|16|-
CASSLMAGTHYYEQYF
TGTGCCAGCAGCTTAATGGCGGGGACACATTACTACGAGCAGTACTTC
>TRBV4-1|-|TRBJ2-1|15|-
CASSQVGLAHNEQFF
TGCGCCAGCAGCCAAGTCGGGCTAGCGCACAATGAGCAGTTCTTC
>TRBV5-1|-|TRBJ2-5|14|-
CASTIQTHQETQYF
TGCGCCAGCACCATACAGACCCACCAAGAGACCCAGTACTTC
>TRBV7-9|TRBD1|TRBJ2-7|14|-
CASSLTGQAYEQYF
TGTGCCAGCAGCTTAACTGGACAGGCCTACGAGCAGTACTTC
>TRBV5-6|-|TRBJ2-7|13|-
CASSWGGTYEQYF
TGTGCCAGCAGCTGGGGCGGAACCTACGAGCAGTACTTC
>TRBV19|-|TRBJ1-5|17|-
CASSIVPGHPSNQPQHF
TGTGCCAGTAGTATAGTTCCAGGACATCCTAGCAATCAGCCCCAGCATTTT
>TRBV2|-|TRBJ1-1|13|-
CASRGGPGTEAFF
TGTGCCAGCAGGGGGGGGCCGGGCACTGAAGCTTTCTTT
>TRBV6-6|-|TRBJ2-7|12|-
CASRFRAYEQYF
TGTGCCAGCAGATTTAGGGCCTACGAGCAGTACTTC
>TRBV7-9|-|TRBJ2-2|12|-
CASSLEAGELFF
TGTGCCAGCAGCTTAGAGGCCGGGGAGCTGTTTTTT
>TRBV4-2|-|TRBJ1-2|16|-
CASSQDIGGLLYGYTF
TGTGCCAGCAGCCAAGATATTGGGGGACTGCTCTATGGCTACACCTTC
>TRBV5-8|TRBD1|TRBJ1-1|15|-
CASTRQGGMNTEAFF
TGTGCCAGCACCCGACAGGGAGGGATGAACACTGAAGCTTTCTTT
>TRBV19|-|TRBJ2-3|13|-
CASGYRSSDTQYF
TGTGCCAGTGGATACAGGTCTTCAGATACGCAGTATTTT
>TRBV10-1|-|TRBJ2-1|12|-
CASSESGREQFF
TGCGCCAGCAGTGAGTCGGGAAGAGAGCAGTTCTTC
>TRBV7-9|-|TRBJ1-6|12|-
CASSLLLPPLHF
TGTGCCAGCAGCTTACTGTTGCCACCCCTCCACTTT
>TRBV30|TRBD2|TRBJ2-3|19|-
CAWSSGVAGGPEGLDTQYF
TGTGCCTGGAGCTCCGGGGTAGCGGGAGGGCCGGAAGGGTTAGATACGCAGTATTTT
>TRBV24-1|-|TRBJ2-3|11|-
CATSSLTEQYF
TGTGCCACCAGTTCCCTGACCGAACAATATTTT